Following are 3 T cell receptor beta chains from one sample sequenced in a study of blood T cells in healthy people across ages. Then a second PCR, running roughly 7 to 12 cycles, was carried out with a sample-barcoded 5' primer and a J-beta primer mix. TCRdb re-called the 5' RACE reads with MiXCR, one entry per CDR3 protein. The sample contains 380,000 or so distinct CDR3 sequences, about 55% of which appear only once. The sample taken for sequencing was blood. Source of these receptors: a man in his 60s in good health.

The chain carries TRBV4-1 and TRBJ2-1; TRBD1 is a possible D gene (6 bases). Deletions cut 3 bases from V and 10 bases from J, with 19 bases between. The CDR3 is 15 amino acids. Germline values: CDR1 MGHRA, CDR2 YSYEKL. CDR3 DNA sequence: TGCGCCAGCAGCCAGCCGGACAGCCCCCAAGGGGAGCAGTTCTTC. As protein: CASSQPDSPQGEQFF.

The genes are TRBV29-1 and TRBJ2-7; D call uncertain. Germline-derived CDR1 and CDR2 are SQVTM and ANQGSEA. This CDR3 has 12 residues. The CDR3 region is CSGKTASYEQYF. CDR3 coding DNA: TGCAGTGGCAAGACGGCCTCCTACGAGCAGTACTTC.

This clonotype was counted at least ten times. The chain couples TRBV20-1 to TRBJ2-7; the D gene is possibly TRBD1 (7 bases). V shed 6 bases and J shed 5 bases, with 23 bases lying between them. Germline-derived CDR1 and CDR2 are DFQATT and SNEGSKA (reference sequence). There are 15 residues in the CDR3. The CDR3 nucleotides read TGCAGTGCCCCCGGGACAGACTCTGGCGGGAACGAGCAGTACTTC. Translated, it gives CSAPGTDSGGNEQYF.